The 21 T cell receptor beta chains in this list originate from one sample, sequenced in a study of CD8 T cells in ankylosing spondylitis (TCRdb year 2017). Libraries were built with 5' RACE. Instrument used: Illumina HiSeq 2500. TCRdb took the public reads, trimmed them with fastp at Q25, ran MiXCR for clone calling and kept in-frame beta chains. When rows share a CDR3 protein, they turn into one entry using the most common DNA and genes. For this sample the table gives 200,000 to 300,000 distinct CDR3 sequences, of which 8.6% were detected only once. The ten largest account for 6.8% of the sample. The sequenced material came from blood, either unsorted or a sorted T cell fraction (not recorded which). The receptors stem from a male donor with ankylosing spondylitis or in good health (not recorded which).

In its sample, this clonotype was seen many times. The V call is TRBV3-1, the J call TRBJ2-7; D possibly uses TRBD1 or TRBD2 (7 bases each). CDR1 and CDR2 (germline): LGHDT, YNNKEL (reference sequence). The V end lost 5 bases, the J end lost 0 bases, and 11 bases lay between the germline ends. This CDR3 spans 14 amino acids. CDR3 DNA sequence: TGTGCCAGCAGCAGCGGGACAGCCTCCTACGAGCAGTACTTC. The encoded protein is CASSSGTASYEQYF.

This clonotype was counted at least ten times. The rearrangement joins TRBV3-1 to TRBJ2-7, with 7 bases that match TRBD1. The germline V gene has CDR1 LGHDT and CDR2 YNNKEL (reference sequence). The junction had 4 bases not matched to a gene; V was cut back by 1 base and J by 4 bases. The CDR3 has 14 residues. The DNA for the CDR3 is TGTGCCAGCAGCCAAGCGCAGGGGGTATACGAGCAGTACTTC. Translation gives CASSQAQGVYEQYF.

This clonotype came up many times. This rearrangement joins TRBV9 to TRBJ2-3; TRBD2 agrees at 7 bases. Germline V gene lookup returns CDR1 SGDLS and CDR2 YYNGEE. V trimming: 3 bases; J trimming: 6 bases; junction bases outside the gene matches: 10. This CDR3 comprises 15 residues. CDR3 DNA: TGTGCCAGCAGCGCGACGTTTCACGGGGGGGATACGCAGTATTTT. The encoded protein is CASSATFHGGDTQYF.

This clonotype was counted many times. The genes are TRBV20-1 and TRBJ1-2; 7 nucleotides line up with TRBD1. CDR3 size: 14 residues. Trimming cost V 6 bases and J 4 bases; bases outside gene matches: 11. The germline V gene encodes CDR1 DFQATT and CDR2 SNEGSKA (reference sequence). The CDR3 spells CSAPPRQGGYGYTF. CDR3 sequence (DNA): TGCAGTGCGCCTCCTAGACAGGGTGGCTATGGCTACACCTTC.

The table lists this clonotype with a few counts. The V call is TRBV4-2, the J call TRBJ2-5; 8 bases line up with TRBD2. The CDR3 loop spans 15 amino acids. CDR1 and CDR2 from the germline V gene are LGHNA and YNFKEQ. Germline trimming cut 0 bases from V and 7 bases from J; bases unmatched to any gene: 7. CDR3 DNA sequence: TGTGCCAGCAGCCAAGATGTGGGACTAGAGAGGACCCAGTACTTC. The encoded protein is CASSQDVGLERTQYF.

The rearrangement uses TRBV7-8 and TRBJ1-1; TRBD1 is a possible D gene (5 bases). The CDR3 spans 14 residues. CDR1 is SGHVS and CDR2 is FQNEAQ in the germline V gene. V shed 3 bases and J shed 1 base, with 9 bases lying between them. This CDR3 reads CASSLGVENTEAFF. The CDR3 coding sequence is TGTGCCAGCAGCTTGGGGGTCGAGAACACTGAAGCTTTCTTT. The full variable domain, its missing parts supplied by reference TRBV7-8 and TRBJ1-1, is GAGVSQSPRYKVAKRGQDVALRCDPISGHVSLFWYQQALGQGPEFLTYFQNEAQLDKSGLPSDRFFAERPEGSVSTLKIQRTQQEDSAVYLCASSLGVENTEAFFGQGTRLTVV.

The table lists this clonotype with many counts. The V and J genes are TRBV12-3 or TRBV12-4 and TRBJ2-4; TRBD1 agrees at 8 bases. The V and J ends lost 3 bases and 2 bases, in that order; junction bases with no gene match: 6. The length of the CDR3 is 16 residues. The CDR3 region is CASSFGDRRTKNIQYF. For the CDR3, the DNA is TGTGCCAGCAGTTTCGGGGACAGGCGGACCAAAAACATTCAGTACTTC.

The V gene is TRBV30, the J gene TRBJ1-5; maybe TRBD1 (6 bases). From germline, CDR1 is GTSNPN and CDR2 SVGIG (reference sequence). The CDR3 has 13 residues. V dropped 1 base and J dropped 6 bases, with 10 bases sitting between them. The CDR3 loop reads CAWSAGGGQPQHF. In DNA, the CDR3 is TGTGCCTGGAGTGCGGGGGGCGGTCAGCCCCAGCATTTT.

The chain joins TRBV23-1 to TRBJ2-4, with D perhaps TRBD2 (6 bases). TRBV23-1 is labeled an ORF, and its function is uncertain. V was pared by 4 bases and J by 1 base, with 17 bases between. There are 17 residues in the CDR3. CDR3 coding DNA: TGCGCCAGCAGTCGGGGGGAGACCGTTTCCGCCAAAAACATTCAGTACTTC. Protein: CASSRGETVSAKNIQYF.

This clonotype appeared many times. The chain's CDR3 is CSARRSRGSTDTQYF. For the CDR3, the DNA is TGCAGTGCTAGGAGGAGCAGGGGAAGCACAGATACGCAGTATTTT. The V and J genes are TRBV20-1 and TRBJ2-3; tentatively, D is TRBD1 (6 bases). V lost 3 bases and J 0 bases, leaving 13 bases between the germline ends. The germline V gene has CDR1 DFQATT and CDR2 SNEGSKA (reference sequence). The length of the CDR3 is 15 residues.

This clonotype was recorded at least ten times. The rearrangement joins TRBV7-8 to TRBJ1-1; D is uncertain. This CDR3 has 13 amino acids. V shed 5 bases and J shed 5 bases, with 12 bases lying between them. Germline assignment: CDR1 SGHVS and CDR2 FQNEAQ. CDR3 amino acids: CASSILSLTEAFF. The CDR3 DNA follows: TGTGCCAGCAGCATCCTCAGCCTAACTGAAGCTTTCTTT.

This clonotype occurred many times. The rearrangement uses TRBV7-9 and TRBJ2-2, with TRBD1 matching 8 bases. The CDR3 runs 14 residues. J was trimmed by 7 bases and V by 5 bases; bases with no gene match: 6. The germline gives CDR1 SEHNR, CDR2 FQNEAQ (reference sequence). The CDR3 coding sequence is TGTGCCAGCAGCCCAGGGGGCAAGGTCGGGGAGCTGTTTTTT. Its protein product is CASSPGGKVGELFF.

This clonotype was counted many times. The chain recombines TRBV4-3 with TRBJ1-6; D remains unclear. The CDR3 totals 14 residues. V gave up 2 bases and J gave up 9 bases, with 11 bases separating them. Germline CDR1 and CDR2: LGHNA and YSLEER. The CDR3 is CASSQSRVGSPLHF. The DNA for the CDR3 is TGCGCCAGCAGCCAAAGTAGAGTGGGTTCACCCCTCCACTTT.

This clonotype was recorded at least ten times. The gene calls are TRBV5-1 and TRBJ1-2; D ambiguous. The CDR3 length is 15 residues. Germline values: CDR1 SGHRS, CDR2 YFSETQ. V lost 6 bases to trimming and J lost 4 bases, with 19 bases between them. CDR3 protein: CASNLGQNRGYGYTF. CDR3 DNA: TGCGCCAGCAACTTAGGGCAGAACCGGGGCTATGGCTACACCTTC.

This clonotype was observed a few times. The gene calls are TRBV6-1 and TRBJ2-2; 11 positions match TRBD1. Germline V gene sequence: CDR1 MNHNS, CDR2 SASEGT. This CDR3 is built from 16 residues. V was pared by 7 bases and J by 7 bases, with 11 bases of the junction left unmatched. CDR3 sequence (DNA): TGTGCCAGCAACCCTCCTGGACAGGGGGCGGGCGGGGAGCTGTTTTTT. As protein: CASNPPGQGAGGELFF.

This clonotype was seen at least ten times. CDR3 in DNA: TGTGCCAGCAGCCAAGTAGGTCGGGTTAACGAGCAGTACTTC. Protein: CASSQVGRVNEQYF. The rearrangement uses TRBV4-2 and TRBJ2-7; the D is unclear. V lost 1 base to trimming and J lost 5 bases, with 12 bases between them. Germline-derived CDR1 and CDR2 are LGHNA and YNFKEQ. The CDR3 extends over 14 amino acids.

The chain joins TRBV20-1 to TRBJ1-2; D unresolved. Germline CDR1 and CDR2: DFQATT and SNEGSKA (reference sequence). Trimming stripped 0 bases from V and 4 bases from J, with 12 bases between. This CDR3 comprises 14 residues. The CDR3 loop reads CSARDAGESYGYTF. CDR3 bases: TGCAGTGCTAGAGATGCTGGGGAGAGCTATGGCTACACCTTC.

This clonotype has a count of ten or more. V and J are TRBV15 and TRBJ2-3; D is unclear. CDR1 is LNHNV and CDR2 is YYDKDF in the germline V gene (reference sequence). The CDR3 runs to 14 residues. With 1 base removed from V and 6 bases from J, the gap between germline ends came to 11 bases. The CDR3 DNA reads as TGTGCCACCAGCAGAGGTGACCGTCCGGATACGCAGTATTTT. Encoded protein: CATSRGDRPDTQYF.

This clonotype was seen repeatedly, ten times or more. The chain is built from TRBV2 and TRBJ1-2; D not certain. V was clipped by 4 bases and J by 6 bases, with 12 bases between them. The CDR3 has 13 amino acids. Germline CDR1 is SNHLY and CDR2 is FYNNEI. As DNA, the CDR3 is TGTGCCAGCAGTGTGGATTTGGGGAATGGCTACACCTTC. Residues: CASSVDLGNGYTF.

This clonotype was seen many times. The chain recombines TRBV29-1 with TRBJ1-5; tentatively, D is TRBD1 (5 bases). Germline V lookup: CDR1 SQVTM, CDR2 ANQGSEA. CDR3 length equals 14 residues. The V end lost 5 bases, the J end lost 1 base, and 12 bases lay between the germline ends. This CDR3 reads CSVIWGLSNQPQHF. Written as DNA, the CDR3 is TGCAGCGTTATTTGGGGGTTAAGCAATCAGCCCCAGCATTTT.

This clonotype was seen at least ten times. V usage is TRBV5-1 and J usage is TRBJ1-2; D is ambiguous. Germline CDR1 and CDR2: SGHRS and YFSETQ. Trimming cost V 5 bases and J 0 bases, with 14 bases left between them. The CDR3 contains 15 residues. CDR3 in DNA: TGCGCCAGCAGTGCAGGCTTCGTAGCTAACTATGGCTACACCTTC. It yields the protein CASSAGFVANYGYTF.